This TCR beta chain was observed in a study of blood T cell repertoires in COVID-19. This clone was counted a single time. Trimming took 0 bases from V and 0 from J, leaving 15 bases between them. Germline CDR1 SGHTA, CDR2 FQGNSA. The CDR3 has 17 amino acids. Using immunoSEQ multiplex PCR, the repertoire was profiled, and TCRdb retains in-frame clones only, with some absent. The sample records some 180,000 clones, around 80% being singletons. The receptor was isolated from a woman between 65 and 79 years old in a cohort exposed to, infected with or recovered from COVID-19 (not recorded which). The chain couples TRBV7-2 to TRBJ2-7, with D maybe TRBD1 (5 bases). The sequenced material came from PBMCs or T cells enriched from blood (not recorded which). In nucleotides, the CDR3 is TGTGCCAGCAGCTTAGCAGGATGGGGCAGAAACTCCTACGAGCAGTACTTC. It translates to CASSLAGWGRNSYEQYF.